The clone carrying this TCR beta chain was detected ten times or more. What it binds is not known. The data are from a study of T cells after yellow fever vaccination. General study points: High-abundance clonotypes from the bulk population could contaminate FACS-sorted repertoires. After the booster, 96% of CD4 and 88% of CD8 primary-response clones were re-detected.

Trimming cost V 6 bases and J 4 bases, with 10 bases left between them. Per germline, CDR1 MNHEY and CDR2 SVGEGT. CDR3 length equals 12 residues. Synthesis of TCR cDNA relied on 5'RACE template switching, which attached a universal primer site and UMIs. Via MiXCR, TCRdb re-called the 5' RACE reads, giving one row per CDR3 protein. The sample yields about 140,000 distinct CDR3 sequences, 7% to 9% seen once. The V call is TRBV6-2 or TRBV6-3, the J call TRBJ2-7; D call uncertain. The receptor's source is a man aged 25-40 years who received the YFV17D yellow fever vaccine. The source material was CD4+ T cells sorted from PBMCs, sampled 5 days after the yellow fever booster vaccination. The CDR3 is CASSQDGYEQYF. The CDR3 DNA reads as TGTGCCAGCAGCCAAGATGGTTACGAGCAGTACTTC.